These 13 T cell receptor beta chains came from one sample sequenced in a study of cytotoxic CD8 clonotypes in ibrutinib-treated CLL. Repertoires were generated with immunoSEQ multiplex PCR, while TCRdb's copy carries only in-frame clones and drops some. This sample carries about 76,000 clones, 86% of them seen once, and the ten largest clones take more than 5%. Sequences were derived from PBMCs, sampled before ibrutinib treatment. These receptors were taken from a human donor with chronic lymphocytic leukemia.

The V gene is TRBV30, the J gene TRBJ2-5; a weak D match, TRBD2 (5 bases). The germline CDR1 and CDR2 sequences are GTSNPN and SVGIG (reference sequence). V shed 0 bases and J shed 4 bases, with 6 bases lying between them. The CDR3 loop spans 12 amino acids. The CDR3 bases are TGTGCCTGGAGTGTAGGAGGAGAGACCCAGTACTTC. Its translation is CAWSVGGETQYF. The complete variable domain, with remaining parts taken from reference TRBV30 and TRBJ2-5, reads SQTIHQWPATLVQPVGSPLSLECTVEGTSNPNLYWYRQAAGRGLQLLFYSVGIGQISSEVPQNLSASRPQDRQFILSSKKLLLSDSGFYLCAWSVGGETQYFGPGTRLLVL.

The chain joins TRBV4-2 to TRBJ2-7, with a tentative D call TRBD1 (6 bases). The germline gives CDR1 LGHNA, CDR2 YNFKEQ. Trimming left V 3 bases short and J 0 bases short, with 15 bases between. This CDR3 comprises 16 residues. Written as DNA, the CDR3 is TGTGCCAGCAGCCACGTAGGGGACATGAGCTCCTACGAGCAGTACTTC. Protein: CASSHVGDMSSYEQYF.

This clone was found a few times. The genes are TRBV5-1 and TRBJ1-2; D uncertain. V lost 5 bases and J 2 bases, leaving 10 bases between the germline ends. The germline V gene encodes CDR1 SGHRS and CDR2 YFSETQ. The CDR3 is 13 residues long. The DNA for the CDR3 is TGCGCCAGCAGTGCCGGGAGAAACTATGGCTACACCTTC. This sequence encodes CASSAGRNYGYTF. Supplemented by reference TRBV5-1 and TRBJ1-2, the full variable domain reads KAGVTQTPRYLIKTRGQQVTLSCSPISGHRSVSWYQQTPGQGLQFLFEYFSETQRNKGNFPGRFSGRQFSNSRSEMNVSTLELGDSALYLCASSAGRNYGYTFGSGTRLTVV.

The chain has TRBV7-8 and TRBJ2-3, with D perhaps TRBD1 (5 bases). The CDR3 loop spans 16 amino acids. The V end lost 1 base, the J end lost 4 bases, and 15 bases lay between the germline ends. Germline-derived CDR1 and CDR2 are SGHVS and FQNEAQ. CDR3 loop: CASSLGRLLRADTQYF. Here the CDR3 DNA reads TGTGCCAGCAGCTTAGGGCGGCTCCTCAGGGCAGATACGCAGTATTTT.

In this sample, this clone turned up once. J is TRBJ1-5 and V is TRBV18, with a tentative D call TRBD1 (5 bases). CDR1 and CDR2 (germline): KGHSH, LQKENI. With 5 bases removed from V and 8 bases from J, the gap between germline ends came to 13 bases. The CDR3 spans 13 residues. In DNA, the CDR3 is TGTGCCAGCTCATCGGGACCCGGGGAGCCCCAGCATTTT. Translation gives CASSSGPGEPQHF. Combining the CDR3 with reference TRBV18 and TRBJ1-5 gives the whole variable domain NAGVMQNPRHLVRRRGQEARLRCSPMKGHSHVYWYRQLPEEGLKFMVYLQKENIIDESGMPKERFSAEFPKEGPSILRIQQVVRGDSAAYFCASSSGPGEPQHFGDGTRLSIL.

The rearrangement joins TRBV7-9 to TRBJ2-4; TRBD2 matches 12 bases. Per germline, CDR1 SEHNR and CDR2 FQNEAQ (reference sequence). The CDR3 extends over 15 amino acids. Germline trimming cut 6 bases from V and 1 base from J; bases unmatched to any gene: 1. CDR3 in DNA: TGTGCCAGCAGGACTAGCGGGAGTGCCAAAAACATTCAGTACTTC. It is translated as CASRTSGSAKNIQYF.

There are a few counts of this clone. The genes are TRBV2 and TRBJ2-1; D remains unclear. CDR1 is SNHLY and CDR2 is FYNNEI in the germline V gene. The V end lost 5 bases, the J end lost 7 bases, and 9 bases lay between the germline ends. The CDR3 has 12 residues. The CDR3 spells CASSLSANEQFF. DNA for the CDR3: TGTGCCAGCAGTCTCAGCGCAAATGAGCAGTTCTTC.

The rearrangement links TRBV11-2 to TRBJ1-5, with unresolved D. The CDR3 has 14 amino acids. Germline-derived CDR1 and CDR2 are SGHAT and FQNNGV. With 0 bases removed from V and 4 bases from J, the gap between germline ends came to 7 bases. CDR3 DNA: TGTGCCAGCAGCTTAGATTTGAATAATCAGCCCCAGCATTTT. It codes for CASSLDLNNQPQHF.

The chain is built from TRBV28 and TRBJ1-2, with TRBD1 as a possible D gene (5 bases). The V end was cut by 2 bases, the J end by 4 bases, with 11 bases between. Germline CDR1 and CDR2: MDHEN and SYDVKM. The CDR3 has 14 residues. The CDR3 DNA follows: TGTGCCAGCAGTTTACGGGGCTCGACCTATGGCTACACCTTC. Translated: CASSLRGSTYGYTF.

V and J are TRBV7-6 and TRBJ2-2; D is perhaps TRBD1 (5 bases). The V gene's germline CDR1 is SGHVS and CDR2 FNYEAQ. This CDR3 spans 15 amino acids. V lost 2 bases to trimming and J lost 0 bases, with 7 bases between them. CDR3 nucleotide sequence: TGTGCCAGCAGCTTAAGACAGCCGAACACCGGGGAGCTGTTTTTT. Its protein is CASSLRQPNTGELFF.

The CDR3 DNA reads as TGCGCCAGCAGCCATGATGGGGGACAAGCTAATGAAAAACTGTTTTTT. This codes for CASSHDGGQANEKLFF. This chain links TRBV4-3 with TRBJ1-4; tentatively, D is TRBD1 (6 bases). Trimming stripped 3 bases from V and 3 bases from J, with 14 bases between. The germline V gene has CDR1 LGHNA and CDR2 YSLEER. This CDR3 has 16 amino acids.

This chain joins TRBV7-3 and TRBJ1-1, with 7 bases lining up with TRBD1. Per the germline V gene, CDR1 is SGHTA and CDR2 is FQGTGA. The length of the CDR3 is 17 residues. Trimming took 5 bases from V and 4 from J; bases not matched to a gene: 16. This chain's CDR3 is CASSPRTGALPGTEAFF. In nucleotides, the CDR3 is TGTGCCAGCAGCCCCCGGACAGGAGCTCTCCCTGGCACTGAAGCTTTCTTT.

The CDR3 bases are TGTGCCACCAGCAGAGATCTCCACAGAATCAAGTCTGAAGCTTTCTTT. Translated: CATSRDLHRIKSEAFF. The genes are TRBV15 and TRBJ1-1; D is ambiguous. The ends were cut back, 0 bases at V and 6 bases at J, with 17 bases in the middle. This CDR3 spans 16 amino acids. Looked up from germline, CDR1 is LNHNV and CDR2 is YYDKDF (reference sequence).